These 12 T cell receptor beta chains came from one sample sequenced in a study of OX40 agonist ivuxolimab in advanced cancers. TCRdb's table, derived via immunoSEQ multiplex PCR, lists solely in-frame clones and lacks some. Here the sample spans tens of thousands of clones, 75% to 90% being singletons. This specimen consisted of CD4+ or CD8+ T cells sorted from blood, obtained in a trial of the OX40 agonist ivuxolimab. The receptors here all came from an adult with an advanced solid tumor such as melanoma, head and neck, liver or kidney cancer.

This rearrangement joins TRBV13 to TRBJ1-4; D possibly corresponds to TRBD1 (5 bases). The length of the CDR3 is 14 residues. Trimming pared 4 bases from V and 5 bases from J, leaving 11 bases between. CDR1 and CDR2 from the germline V gene are PRHDT and FYEKMQ (reference sequence). CDR3 in amino acids: CASSSNWGNEKLFF. As DNA, the CDR3 is TGTGCCAGCAGCTCAAATTGGGGGAATGAAAAACTGTTTTTT.

The genes are TRBV7-9 and TRBJ2-7, with TRBD2 matching over 11 bases. With 5 bases clipped from V and 4 bases from J, the junction kept 7 bases outside the gene matches. Germline loops: CDR1 SEHNR, CDR2 FQNEAQ (reference sequence). The CDR3 has 15 amino acids. CDR3 nucleotides: TGTGCCAGCAGCACTACTAGCGGGAGAATTTACGAGCAGTACTTC. This translates into CASSTTSGRIYEQYF.

This clone was detected only once. The chain couples TRBV6-1 to TRBJ1-4; D ambiguous. Germline assignment: CDR1 MNHNS and CDR2 SASEGT. V was cut by 2 bases and J by 4 bases, with 17 bases left in between. CDR3 length: 17 residues. DNA of the CDR3: TGTGCCAGCAGTGAATTGGGGTCCAGATCTAATAATGAAAAACTGTTTTTT. Translation gives CASSELGSRSNNEKLFF.

CDR3 sequence (DNA): TGTGCCAGCAGCTGGCCATTTCCGGGCGAGCAGTACTTC. Protein sequence: CASSWPFPGEQYF. The chain links TRBV7-9 to TRBJ2-7, with D unresolved. V lost 4 bases to trimming and J lost 6 bases, with 13 bases between them. The germline V gene encodes CDR1 SEHNR and CDR2 FQNEAQ (reference sequence). This CDR3 contains 13 residues.

The gene calls are TRBV14 and TRBJ1-2; a weak D match, TRBD1 (5 bases). The CDR3 loop spans 15 amino acids. Per germline, CDR1 SGHDN and CDR2 FVKESK. Trimming pared 2 bases from V and 4 bases from J, leaving 14 bases between. In DNA form, the CDR3 reads TGTGCCAGCAGCCAATTAACAGGAGATCTCTATGGCTACACCTTC. Translated: CASSQLTGDLYGYTF.

In regard to this clone: This sample includes further DNA sequences coding for the same CDR3. The chain recombines TRBV6-5 with TRBJ2-7; D is undetermined. The CDR3 is 13 residues long. CDR1 is MNHEY, CDR2 SVGAGI, per germline. Trimming stripped 4 bases from V and 4 bases from J, with 11 bases between. The CDR3 DNA follows: TGTGCCAGCAGTTCCGGACCGTTATACGAGCAGTACTTC. Translated: CASSSGPLYEQYF.

This chain joins TRBV4-1 and TRBJ2-5; TRBD2 agrees at 9 bases. Germline-derived CDR1 and CDR2 are MGHRA and YSYEKL. The V segment lost 2 bases and the J segment 5 bases; nucleotides outside the gene matches: 6. The CDR3 sequence is 15 residues long. The CDR3 region is CASSQPGLAGETQYF. The CDR3 DNA sequence: TGCGCCAGCAGCCAACCGGGACTAGCTGGGGAGACCCAGTACTTC.

In its sample, this clone was seen once. This chain connects TRBV19 to TRBJ2-2, with a tentative D call TRBD1 (6 bases). Per the germline V gene, CDR1 is LNHDA and CDR2 is SQIVND (reference sequence). V dropped 5 bases and J dropped 1 base, with 11 bases sitting between them. The CDR3 sequence is 15 residues long. The CDR3 DNA reads TGTGCCAGTAGTCCACTGACAGGGAACACCGGGGAGCTGTTTTTT. It codes for CASSPLTGNTGELFF.

This chain links TRBV5-1 with TRBJ2-7; D might be TRBD2 (5 bases). CDR1 SGHRS and CDR2 YFSETQ come from the germline V gene. The ends were cut back, 4 bases at V and 2 bases at J, with 13 bases in the middle. The CDR3 runs to 14 residues. CDR3 amino acids: CASSPSEGPYEQYF. In nucleotides, the CDR3 is TGCGCCAGCAGCCCGAGTGAGGGCCCCTACGAGCAGTACTTC.

The chain links TRBV7-3 to TRBJ2-1; D uncertain. The CDR3 extends over 15 amino acids. Germline V lookup: CDR1 SGHTA, CDR2 FQGTGA. The V end was cut by 1 base, the J end by 2 bases, with 9 bases between. The CDR3 DNA is TGTGCCAGCAGCTTAATAAGTTCCCCCTACAATGAGCAGTTCTTC. Amino acids: CASSLISSPYNEQFF.

The CDR3 DNA sequence: TGTGCCATCAGCAGCGGGACCCGCTCCTACGAGCAGTACTTC. The encoded protein is CAISSGTRSYEQYF. The chain recombines TRBV10-3 with TRBJ2-7; 7 nucleotides match TRBD2. From germline, CDR1 is ENHRY and CDR2 SYGVKD. This CDR3 has 14 amino acids. The V and J ends lost 6 bases and 0 bases, in that order; junction bases with no gene match: 5.

Only a few counts were recorded for this clone. The chain links TRBV5-6 to TRBJ2-7, with 7 positions matching TRBD1. Germline V gene data show CDR1 as SGHDT and CDR2 as YYEEEE. The junction had 1 base not matched to a gene; V was cut back by 2 bases and J by 5 bases. The CDR3 totals 12 residues. CDR3 sequence reads: CASSFGQDEQYF. The CDR3 DNA reads TGTGCCAGCAGCTTCGGACAGGACGAGCAGTACTTC.